The rows below give T cell receptor beta chains drawn from one sample of a study of cytomegalovirus exposure and HLA in healthy donors. Profiled with immunoSEQ multiplex PCR; TCRdb holds only in-frame clones, not every one. The sample shows 100,000 to 150,000 clones, around 75% of them seen only once. The material sequenced was PBMCs. All receptors come from a woman in her 50s in good health and CMV-seronegative. CDR3s include the opening cysteine and the closing phenylalanine or tryptophan. Each record gives: CDR3 length, V gene, J gene, clone size, D gene, CDR3 protein, CDR3 DNA. A D gene is named only where the DNA matches it firmly. Some rows mark clone size as missing; the rest say once, few, many or name a class of expanded clone.

16	TRBV18	TRBJ2-1	-	-	CASSPPWDFSYNEQFF	TGTGCCAGCTCACCACCGTGGGACTTCTCCTACAATGAGCAGTTCTTC
19	TRBV19	TRBJ2-6	-	TRBD2	CASSIVSLAGRSGANVLTF	TGTGCCAGTAGTATAGTGAGTCTAGCGGGCCGCTCTGGGGCCAACGTCCTGACTTTC
15	TRBV4-3	TRBJ1-5	-	-	CASSQDYGSAEPQHF	TGCGCCAGCAGCCAAGATTATGGATCCGCGGAGCCCCAGCATTTT
13	TRBV6-5	TRBJ1-1	-	-	CASSFDRLTEAFF	TGTGCCAGCAGCTTCGACAGGCTGACTGAAGCTTTCTTT
16	TRBV19	TRBJ1-5	-	TRBD1	CASSSTGGRVIQPQHF	TGTGCCAGTAGTTCGACAGGGGGCCGTGTTATTCAGCCCCAGCATTTT
16	TRBV2	TRBJ1-6	-	-	CASRNLKTGLNSPLHF	TGTGCCAGCAGGAATCTGAAAACAGGGTTGAATTCACCCCTCCACTTT
14	TRBV29-1	TRBJ2-7	-	-	CSVEDRQGTYEQYF	TGCAGCGTTGAAGATCGCCAGGGAACCTACGAGCAGTACTTC
15	TRBV28	TRBJ1-5	few	TRBD1	CASSTGQGRYQPQHF	TGTGCCAGCAGCACGGGACAGGGTAGGTATCAGCCCCAGCATTTT
12	TRBV28	TRBJ2-7	-	-	CASSLGGYEQYF	TGTGCCAGCAGTTTAGGAGGGTACGAGCAGTACTTC
15	TRBV5-1	TRBJ1-1	-	-	CASSIRGGLNTEAFF	TGCGCCAGCTCTATTCGGGGGGGGTTGAACACTGAAGCTTTCTTT
15	TRBV10-3	TRBJ2-2	-	TRBD1	CAISERTGGTGELFF	TGTGCCATCAGTGAAAGAACAGGGGGGACCGGGGAGCTGTTTTTT
14	TRBV13	TRBJ2-7	-	-	CASSLGGGTYEQYF	TGTGCCAGCAGCTTAGGCGGGGGAACCTACGAGCAGTACTTC
14	TRBV7-2	TRBJ2-1	-	-	CASSFGASYNEQFF	TGTGCCAGCAGCTTTGGAGCCTCCTACAATGAGCAGTTCTTC
14	TRBV6-5	TRBJ1-1	once	-	CASSYEDSNTEAFF	TGTGCCAGCAGTTACGAGGACTCAAACACTGAAGCTTTCTTT
15	TRBV9	TRBJ2-6	-	-	CASSVEGAGANVLTF	TGTGCCAGCAGCGTAGAGGGAGCCGGGGCCAACGTCCTGACTTTC
15	TRBV11-2	TRBJ2-7	-	TRBD2	CASSLGGRGFYEQYF	TGTGCCAGCAGCTTAGGCGGGAGGGGGTTCTACGAGCAGTACTTC
14	TRBV25-1	TRBJ1-5	-	-	CASSGTVANQPQHF	TGTGCCAGCAGTGGGACAGTAGCTAATCAGCCCCAGCATTTT
16	TRBV19	TRBJ1-6	-	-	CASTSVGTGVNSPLHF	-
14	TRBV5-4	TRBJ1-5	-	-	CASSRRGAGQPQHF	TGTGCCAGCAGCCGGCGGGGGGCGGGTCAGCCCCAGCATTTT
11	TRBV28	TRBJ2-3	-	-	CASSSRDTQYF	TGTGCCAGCAGTTCTAGGGATACGCAGTATTTT
17	TRBV9	TRBJ2-1	-	TRBD2	CASSVAPGTSGYNEQFF	TGTGCCAGCAGCGTAGCTCCTGGGACTAGCGGGTACAATGAGCAGTTCTTC
14	TRBV2	TRBJ2-3	-	TRBD2	CASSGTSEGDTQYF	TGTGCCAGCAGTGGGACTAGCGAGGGAGATACGCAGTATTTT
13	TRBV29-1	TRBJ1-1	-	TRBD1	CSVDGGQGLEAFF	TGCAGCGTTGATGGCGGACAGGGCCTTGAAGCTTTCTTT
16	TRBV5-4	TRBJ2-1	-	-	CASSLGRPATYNEQFF	TGTGCCAGCAGCTTGGGGCGGCCCGCCACCTACAATGAGCAGTTCTTC
14	TRBV18	TRBJ1-1	-	TRBD1	CASSPGQGLAEAFF	TGTGCCAGCTCACCGGGACAGGGTCTTGCTGAAGCTTTCTTT
13	TRBV9	TRBJ2-7	-	-	CASSGGLGNEQYF	TGTGCCAGCAGCGGGGGACTTGGAAACGAGCAGTACTTC
15	TRBV7-2	TRBJ2-7	-	TRBD1	CASSYHGTGPYEQYF	TGTGCCAGCAGCTACCACGGGACAGGGCCCTACGAGCAGTACTTC
16	TRBV5-6	TRBJ2-7	-	TRBD2	CASSESSGRRIYEQYF	TGTGCCAGCAGCGAATCAAGCGGGAGAAGGATCTACGAGCAGTACTTC
13	TRBV18	TRBJ2-1	once	-	CASSPDFVGEQFF	TGTGCCAGCTCACCAGACTTTGTAGGTGAGCAGTTCTTC
15	TRBV30	TRBJ2-6	-	TRBD1	CAWNNQGAGANVLTF	TGTGCCTGGAACAATCAGGGGGCTGGGGCCAACGTCCTGACTTTC
15	TRBV5-6	TRBJ2-2	few	-	CASSRYLANTGELFF	TGTGCCAGCAGCCGATACCTAGCTAACACCGGGGAGCTGTTTTTT
14	TRBV29-1	TRBJ2-7	-	-	CSVIDSTLSYEQYF	TGCAGCGTGATCGACAGCACCTTATCCTACGAGCAGTACTTC
13	TRBV5-1	TRBJ2-7	-	TRBD1	CASSGTGDYEQYF	TGCGCCAGCTCCGGGACAGGGGACTACGAGCAGTACTTC
16	TRBV14	TRBJ2-7	-	TRBD1	CASSQVGTGLTYEQYF	TGTGCCAGCAGCCAAGTAGGGACAGGGTTAACCTACGAGCAGTACTTC
15	TRBV6-5	TRBJ2-1	-	TRBD2	CASTDSGRGYNEQFF	TGTGCCAGTACTGATAGCGGGAGGGGCTACAATGAGCAGTTCTTC
12	TRBV29-1	TRBJ2-1	-	-	CSDRDTYNEQFF	TGCAGCGACCGGGACACTTACAATGAGCAGTTCTTC
12	TRBV29-1	TRBJ1-1	-	-	CSIQQVGTEAFF	TGCAGCATCCAACAGGTGGGCACTGAAGCTTTCTTT
16	TRBV7-2	TRBJ2-5	-	TRBD2	CASSLSRTSGQETQYF	TGTGCCAGCAGCTTGAGCAGGACTAGCGGGCAAGAGACCCAGTACTTC
16	TRBV5-6	TRBJ1-2	-	-	CASSPAGRGRGYGYTF	TGTGCCAGCAGCCCCGCGGGGCGAGGTAGGGGCTATGGCTACACCTTC
14	TRBV7-8	TRBJ1-4	once	-	CASSHTGMDEKLFF	TGTGCCAGCAGCCATACAGGGATGGATGAAAAACTGTTTTTT
12	TRBV28	TRBJ2-7	few	-	CASLSPPYEQYF	TGTGCCAGCCTATCCCCCCCCTACGAGCAGTACTTC
16	TRBV9	TRBJ2-2	-	TRBD2	CASSPEGGSGTGELFF	TGTGCCAGCAGCCCAGAGGGCGGGAGCGGGACCGGGGAGCTGTTTTTT
15	TRBV25-1	TRBJ2-7	once	-	CASSEGRQAVYEQYF	TGTGCCAGCAGTGAGGGGAGACAGGCGGTATACGAGCAGTACTTC
15	TRBV6-5	TRBJ2-7	-	-	CASSYVQVSSYEQYF	TGTGCCAGCAGTTACGTACAGGTGAGCTCCTACGAGCAGTACTTC
16	TRBV28	TRBJ1-5	few	TRBD1	CASSLGVGTGWQPQHF	TGTGCCAGCAGTTTAGGGGTCGGGACAGGGTGGCAGCCCCAGCATTTT
14	TRBV30	TRBJ1-2	few	-	CAWSVLGRNYGYTF	TGTGCCTGGAGTGTACTGGGGAGAAACTATGGCTACACCTTC
14	TRBV9	TRBJ1-2	-	-	CASTSQGTNYGYTF	TGTGCCAGCACATCCCAGGGGACTAACTATGGCTACACCTTC
13	TRBV2	TRBJ1-4	-	-	CASSESGNEKLFF	TGTGCCAGCAGTGAGTCGGGGAATGAAAAACTGTTTTTT
14	TRBV30	TRBJ1-2	-	-	CAWSVRGFNYGYTF	TGTGCCTGGAGTGTAAGGGGATTCAACTATGGCTACACCTTC
13	TRBV10-3	TRBJ2-7	-	TRBD2	CAIRGDYPYEQYF	TGTGCCATCAGGGGGGACTATCCCTACGAGCAGTACTTC